Sequencing of this T cell receptor beta chain was carried out in a study of control samples from healthy donors and cancer patients. Sequencing was performed with immunoSEQ multiplex PCR; in TCRdb, only in-frame clones are kept and a portion is missing. There are roughly 150,000 clones in the sample; over 90% occur only once, and around 2.4% lies in the top ten. This clonotype was obtained from a man aged 45-60 years in good health. The sequencing input was blood.

CDR3 coding DNA: TGTGCCAGCAGCCAAGGGACTAGCGGGAGTCGCGAGCAGTACTTC. As protein: CASSQGTSGSREQYF. This chain connects TRBV4-2 to TRBJ2-7; TRBD2 aligns across 13 bases. Looked up from germline, CDR1 is LGHNA and CDR2 is YNFKEQ. The CDR3 spans 15 residues. The J segment lost 6 bases and the V segment lost 1 base, leaving 3 bases of the junction unmatched.